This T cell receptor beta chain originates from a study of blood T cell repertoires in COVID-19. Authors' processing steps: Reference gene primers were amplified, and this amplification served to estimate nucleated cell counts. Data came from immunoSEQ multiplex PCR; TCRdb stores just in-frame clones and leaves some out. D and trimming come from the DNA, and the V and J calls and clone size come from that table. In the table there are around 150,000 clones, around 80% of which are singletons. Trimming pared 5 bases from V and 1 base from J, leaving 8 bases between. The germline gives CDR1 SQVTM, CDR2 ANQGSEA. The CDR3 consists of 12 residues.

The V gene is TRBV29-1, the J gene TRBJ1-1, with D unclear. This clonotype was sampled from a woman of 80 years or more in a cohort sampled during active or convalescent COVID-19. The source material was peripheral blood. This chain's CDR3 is CSVLAANTEAFF. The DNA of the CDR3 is TGCAGCGTTTTGGCGGCGAACACTGAAGCTTTCTTT.